Reported below is one T cell receptor (beta chain). Antigen specificity is unknown. Using quantitative 5'-RACE with molecular barcodes, the authors made TCR beta libraries. TCRdb independently ran MiXCR on the 5' RACE reads; one entry per CDR3 protein. The table shows about 160,000 distinct CDR3 sequences, with around 8.9% occurring only once. The CDR3 consists of 13 residues. With 9 bases clipped from V and 6 bases from J, the junction kept 8 bases outside the gene matches. Looked up from germline, CDR1 is KGHDR and CDR2 is SFDVKD. This entry comes from a study of CD8 T cells in ankylosing spondylitis. Study outcomes and limitations: Disease-linked clones proved CD8+ and comparatively uncommon in peripheral blood. Matched ankylosing spondylitis synovial fluid reportedly contained a significantly enriched population of disease-linked clones. What seemed typical of ankylosing spondylitis blood was a TCR beta motif built from about eight highly homologous variants.

The chain uses TRBV24-1 and TRBJ1-2, with 8 bases aligning to TRBD1. The sequence derives from a female donor with ankylosing spondylitis or in good health (not recorded which). Sequenced material: blood, either unsorted or a sorted T cell fraction (not recorded which). The CDR3 region is CATGQGDFNGYTF. The CDR3 bases are TGTGCCACCGGACAGGGCGACTTTAATGGCTACACCTTC.